This TCR beta chain was recovered during a study of T cells in Graves' hyperthyroidism and ophthalmopathy. The study, taken as a whole, reports: Most expanded thyroid clonotypes above 0.001 also appeared in blood.

This CDR3 has 13 residues. Germline V gives CDR1 MDHEN, CDR2 SYDVKM. V gave up 3 bases and J gave up 13 bases, with 16 bases separating them. Uncontrolled infection, other autoimmune disease, pregnancy or lactation excluded patients. Together with thyroid ultrasound, orbital computed tomography, serum thyroxine and TRAb, clinical symptoms were used for diagnoses. This clonotype was observed many times. Its target is not known. There were TCR beta CDR3 regions amplified from RNA transcripts. A set of HTBI primers served as the primers for a first-round RT-PCR of the TCR CDR3. A single record per CDR3 protein comes from TCRdb applying MiXCR to the multiplex PCR reads. The data hold about 290,000 distinct CDR3 sequences, with about an eighth observed a single time.

The sequence came from a woman aged 25-40 years with Graves' hyperthyroidism that later progressed to Graves' ophthalmopathy. Material: blood. J is TRBJ2-1 and V is TRBV28; D is unresolved. CDR3 protein: CASSFFRSATQFF. As DNA, the CDR3 is TGTGCCAGCAGTTTCTTCCGCAGCGCAACTCAGTTCTTC.